These 21 T cell receptor beta chains came from one sample sequenced in a study of control samples from healthy donors and cancer patients. Produced via immunoSEQ multiplex PCR; TCRdb's table is partial and in-frame only. The sample consists of roughly 18,000 clones, 84% of them appearing once. Sequencing was done on a sample of PBMCs. These receptors were obtained from a woman in her 70s with lung cancer.

V is TRBV4-3 and J is TRBJ2-7; 9 bases fit TRBD1. The V gene end was trimmed by 0 bases and the J gene end by 4 bases; junction bases not matched to a gene: 7. Germline V gene sequence: CDR1 LGHNA, CDR2 YSLEER. The CDR3 runs to 16 residues. The CDR3 DNA reads as TGCGCCAGCAGCCAAGACCCCGGGACAGGGTTGTACGAGCAGTACTTC. Its protein product is CASSQDPGTGLYEQYF.

The chain carries TRBV21-1 and TRBJ1-1. TRBV21-1 is a recognized pseudogene. CDR3 length: 17 amino acids. This CDR3 is CASRLGVATTIRTEAFF. CDR3 in DNA: TGTGCCAGCAGGCTTGGCGTAGCTACCACAATTCGCACTGAAGCTTTCTTT.

The J gene is TRBJ1-1, the V gene TRBV29-1, with D hard to call. The V end lost 3 bases, the J end lost 0 bases, and 8 bases lay between the germline ends. The germline CDR1 and CDR2 sequences are SQVTM and ANQGSEA. This CDR3 contains 13 residues. The CDR3 loop reads CSVEMTLNTEAFF. In DNA form, the CDR3 reads TGCAGCGTTGAGATGACTTTGAACACTGAAGCTTTCTTT.

The chain links TRBV7-2 to TRBJ2-1, with TRBD2 matching 7 bases. Trimming cost V 2 bases and J 0 bases; bases outside gene matches: 7. CDR1 and CDR2 (germline): SGHTA, FQGNSA. CDR3 size: 17 residues. The CDR3 bases are TGTGCCAGCAGCTTAACCGGGGGAGGGAGCTCCTACAATGAGCAGTTCTTC. Protein sequence: CASSLTGGGSSYNEQFF.

This rearrangement joins TRBV28 to TRBJ2-1; no clear D. Per the germline V gene, CDR1 is MDHEN and CDR2 is SYDVKM. The CDR3 loop spans 16 amino acids. Trimming took 2 bases from V and 7 from J, leaving 18 bases between them. CDR3 DNA sequence: TGTGCCAGCAGTTTACCCTTGCGGTCCTACACGAATGAGCAGTTCTTC. Residues: CASSLPLRSYTNEQFF.

V and J are TRBV3-1 (or the pseudogene TRBV3-2) and TRBJ1-5, with a possible D match to TRBD1 (5 bases). CDR3 length: 15 residues. Trimming took 4 bases from V and 7 from J, leaving 17 bases between them. From germline, CDR1 is LGHDT and CDR2 YNNKEL (reference sequence). As DNA, the CDR3 is TGTGCCAGCAGCCCCGGGTCAGGCAGGGACCAGCCCCAGCATTTT. Its translation is CASSPGSGRDQPQHF.

The chain couples TRBV11-2 to TRBJ1-1; D not certain. The CDR3 has 14 residues. Looked up from germline, CDR1 is SGHAT and CDR2 is FQNNGV. Between the trimmed V and J ends, which lost 1 base and 5 bases, there was a span of 11 bases. The CDR3 region has the DNA TGTGCCAGCAGCTTAGGTCCTGGGTTTACTGAAGCTTTCTTT. Amino acid sequence: CASSLGPGFTEAFF.

V usage is TRBV3-1 (or the pseudogene TRBV3-2) and J usage is TRBJ1-1; D remains unclear. The V gene lost 1 base and the J gene lost 1 base, with 4 bases spanning the gap. Germline CDR1 is LGHDT and CDR2 is YNNKEL (reference sequence). This CDR3 spans 13 amino acids. Here the CDR3 reads CASSQVSNTEAFF. The CDR3 DNA reads TGTGCCAGCAGCCAAGTATCGAACACTGAAGCTTTCTTT.

V usage is TRBV6-5 and J usage is TRBJ2-7; 11 positions match TRBD2. CDR3 length: 16 residues. Germline CDR1 reads MNHEY; CDR2 reads SVGAGI. Trimming at V came to 4 bases and at J to 2 bases, leaving 7 bases not matched to a gene. The CDR3 loop reads CASSSRLAGPPYEQYF. The CDR3 coding sequence is TGTGCCAGCAGTTCTCGACTAGCGGGACCCCCCTACGAGCAGTACTTC.

V gene TRBV6-2 or TRBV6-3 combines with J gene TRBJ2-3, with 12 bases identical to TRBD2. The junction had 6 bases not matched to a gene; V was cut back by 3 bases and J by 8 bases. The CDR3 spans 15 residues. Germline loops: CDR1 MNHEY, CDR2 SVGEGT. In nucleotides, the CDR3 is TGTGCCAGCAGTTATCCTCGACTAGCGGGAGTTACGCAGTATTTT. It yields the protein CASSYPRLAGVTQYF.

The chain combines TRBV9 with TRBJ2-1; D is perhaps TRBD1 (6 bases). Germline V gene data show CDR1 as SGDLS and CDR2 as YYNGEE. Deletions cut 2 bases from V and 9 bases from J, with 9 bases between. The CDR3 contains 12 residues. The CDR3 sequence is CASSVLGGEQFF. The CDR3 nucleotides are TGTGCCAGCAGCGTCCTAGGGGGTGAGCAGTTCTTC.

The V gene is TRBV28, the J gene TRBJ2-2; 8 bases match TRBD2. Germline-derived CDR1 and CDR2 are MDHEN and SYDVKM. After removal of 5 bases from V and 5 bases from J, the junction contained 13 bases not matched to a gene. The CDR3 runs to 17 residues. This CDR3 reads CASSTPPWREATGELFF. The CDR3 nucleotides are TGTGCCAGCAGTACTCCTCCCTGGCGGGAGGCTACCGGGGAGCTGTTTTTT.

The V gene is TRBV12-3 or TRBV12-4, the J gene TRBJ1-1; TRBD1 matches at 8 bases. V shed 5 bases and J 11 bases; nucleotides not matched to a gene: 7. The CDR3 is made up of 12 amino acids. CDR3 nucleotides: TGTGCCAGCAGTAGGGACAGGACGTTGGCTTTCTTT. It specifies CASSRDRTLAFF.

This chain joins TRBV6-1 and TRBJ1-6; no definite D call. Germline loops: CDR1 MNHNS, CDR2 SASEGT. The V end lost 2 bases, the J end lost 10 bases, and 15 bases lay between the germline ends. The CDR3 has 15 residues. CDR3 sequence (DNA): TGTGCCAGCAGTGAACTCGGAGGATTAGCCTCACCCCTCCACTTT. Protein product: CASSELGGLASPLHF.

This rearrangement joins TRBV5-1 to TRBJ2-2, with 9 bases that match TRBD2. V lost 0 bases to trimming and J lost 2 bases; unmatched junction nucleotides: 8. The CDR3 contains 18 residues. In germline, CDR1 is SGHRS, CDR2 YFSETQ. The DNA for the CDR3 is TGCGCCAGCAGCTTGGCCCCTAGCGGGACGCCCAACACCGGGGAGCTGTTTTTT. It is translated as CASSLAPSGTPNTGELFF.

The chain combines TRBV20-1 with TRBJ2-2; D is uncertain. Germline V gene data show CDR1 as DFQATT and CDR2 as SNEGSKA (reference sequence). The V and J ends lost 3 bases and 2 bases respectively, with 13 bases between them. The CDR3 sequence is 15 residues long. The CDR3 region is CSASQSAKNTGELFF. The CDR3 DNA reads TGCAGTGCTAGTCAAAGTGCGAAAAACACCGGGGAGCTGTTTTTT.

V is TRBV5-1 and J is TRBJ2-7; perhaps D is TRBD1 or TRBD2 (5 bases each). Germline V CDR1 and CDR2: SGHRS, YFSETQ. This CDR3 is built from 14 residues. Trimming cost V 2 bases and J 4 bases, with 13 bases left between them. CDR3 amino acids: CASSFEGYGYEQYF. CDR3 DNA: TGCGCCAGCAGCTTCGAGGGGTATGGTTACGAGCAGTACTTC.

The chain uses TRBV28 and TRBJ2-7; possibly TRBD1 or TRBD2 for D (5 bases each). The germline V gene has CDR1 MDHEN and CDR2 SYDVKM. The CDR3 contains 18 residues. V gave up 6 bases and J gave up 5 bases, with 29 bases separating them. The CDR3 reads CASSKKGHTSRRGDEQYF. The DNA for the CDR3 is TGTGCCAGCAGCAAGAAGGGCCACACGTCCCGTCGGGGCGACGAGCAGTACTTC.

The chain combines TRBV15 with TRBJ1-2; no clear D. Looked up from germline, CDR1 is LNHNV and CDR2 is YYDKDF (reference sequence). The CDR3 spans 12 residues. Trimming removed 9 bases from V and 2 bases from J, with 10 bases in between. The CDR3 coding sequence is TGTGCCACATCGGAGGACAACTATGGCTACACCTTC. It encodes CATSEDNYGYTF.

This clone was seen more than once but under ten times. The chain employs TRBV19 and TRBJ2-2; 10 positions match TRBD2. Germline V gives CDR1 LNHDA, CDR2 SQIVND (reference sequence). Germline trimming cut 4 bases from V and 7 bases from J; bases unmatched to any gene: 6. This CDR3 has 15 amino acids. CDR3 sequence: CASSTLAGVIGELFF. The CDR3, as DNA: TGTGCCAGTAGTACCCTAGCGGGAGTGATCGGGGAGCTGTTTTTT.

CDR3 residues: CASSYSGAASYNEQFF. The CDR3 region has the DNA TGTGCCAGCAGTTACTCAGGAGCGGCCTCCTACAATGAGCAGTTCTTC. V is TRBV6-5 and J is TRBJ2-1, with TRBD2 as a possible D gene (5 bases). Germline lookup yields CDR1 MNHEY and CDR2 SVGAGI. CDR3 length: 16 amino acids. The V end lost 0 bases, the J end lost 0 bases, and 9 bases lay between the germline ends.